Following are 31 T cell receptor beta chains from one sample sequenced in a study of shared clonotypes between healthy human individuals. The protocol was immunoSEQ multiplex PCR, while the TCRdb copy is restricted to in-frame clones and leaves out a portion. Seen here are under 750,000 clones, 72% observed once, and the top ten hold approximately 1.7%. Sequenced input: memory CD4+ T cells sorted from blood. Noted subset: CD45RA-negative fraction. The receptors derive from a woman aged 25 to 39 in good health.

Remarks on this clone: Only one base separates this from a far larger clonotype, so it likely reflects a read error. Other DNA sequences within the sample encode an identical CDR3. The chain combines TRBV7-2 with TRBJ2-1, with D possibly being TRBD2 (5 bases). Germline lookup yields CDR1 SGHTA and CDR2 FQGNSA. V was pared by 5 bases and J by 2 bases, with 10 bases between. The CDR3 covers 14 residues. This CDR3 is CASSLDSTYNEQFF. CDR3 coding DNA: TGTGCCAGCAGCCTGGACTCAACCTACAATGAGCAGTTCTTC.

The chain uses TRBV2 and TRBJ1-5, with TRBD1 as a possible D gene (6 bases). Germline V gene sequence: CDR1 SNHLY, CDR2 FYNNEI. V was trimmed by 8 bases and J by 3 bases, leaving 20 bases between them. The CDR3 sequence is 16 residues long. The CDR3 spells CASQGLTLPFNQPQHF. The CDR3 nucleotides read TGTGCCAGCCAGGGGCTCACCCTACCCTTCAATCAGCCCCAGCATTTT.

The chain uses TRBV5-6 and TRBJ2-2; 7 bases line up with TRBD1. Per germline, CDR1 SGHDT and CDR2 YYEEEE. The V gene end was trimmed by 4 bases and the J gene end by 4 bases; junction bases not matched to a gene: 7. The CDR3 contains 15 residues. CDR3 nucleotide sequence: TGTGCCAGCAGCCGATTGGACAGGACCACCGGGGAGCTGTTTTTT. The encoded protein is CASSRLDRTTGELFF.

The chain combines TRBV5-5 with TRBJ1-2; D remains ambiguous. Germline lookup yields CDR1 SGHKS and CDR2 YYEKEE (reference sequence). The CDR3 sequence is 15 residues long. The V gene lost 4 bases and the J gene lost 3 bases, with 16 bases spanning the gap. CDR3 in DNA: TGTGCCAGCAGCCCCCAGGATCTGGCTGACTATGGCTACACCTTC. Residues: CASSPQDLADYGYTF.

The J gene is TRBJ2-5, the V gene TRBV7-9; 13 bases fit TRBD2. Germline CDR1 is SEHNR and CDR2 is FQNEAQ (reference sequence). V dropped 3 bases and J dropped 4; count of bases not matched to a gene: 5. The CDR3 has 16 amino acids. In DNA form, the CDR3 reads TGTGCCAGCAGCTTTGGACTAGCGGGAGTACGAGAGACCCAGTACTTC. Translation gives CASSFGLAGVRETQYF.

This chain uses TRBV7-2 with TRBJ2-2; no definite D call. The CDR3 is 12 residues long. CDR1 is SGHTA, CDR2 FQGNSA, per germline. Trimming stripped 5 bases from V and 7 bases from J, with 8 bases between. The CDR3 DNA sequence: TGTGCCAGCAGCCCCTACATCGGGGAGCTGTTTTTT. Its translation is CASSPYIGELFF.

The J gene is TRBJ2-7, the V gene TRBV9; 9 bases line up with TRBD2. Per the germline V gene, CDR1 is SGDLS and CDR2 is YYNGEE. The CDR3 has 16 residues. The V and J ends lost 4 bases and 4 bases, in that order; junction bases with no gene match: 12. The CDR3 bases are TGTGCCAGCAGCCATGCGTTAGCGGGAGAACTGTACGAGCAGTACTTC. Its protein is CASSHALAGELYEQYF.

This clone was picked up one time. This rearrangement joins TRBV27 to TRBJ2-7; maybe TRBD2 (7 bases). CDR1 is MNHEY, CDR2 SMNVEV, per germline (reference sequence). The length of the CDR3 is 16 residues. Trimming took off 5 bases at V and 2 bases at J, with 19 bases between the two ends. The CDR3 spells CASSLGRGGSTYEQYF. CDR3 DNA sequence: TGTGCCAGCAGTCTGGGAAGGGGGGGCTCCACCTACGAGCAGTACTTC.

This clone was seen more than once but under ten times. This chain connects TRBV10-2 to TRBJ2-7, with 9 bases that match TRBD1. V lost 4 bases to trimming and J lost 5 bases; unmatched junction nucleotides: 9. This CDR3 has 15 amino acids. Germline values: CDR1 WSHSY, CDR2 SAAADI. CDR3 in DNA: TGCGCCAGCAGTGGATACAGGGGGCGAAGGAACGAGCAGTACTTC. It codes for CASSGYRGRRNEQYF.

This sequence joins TRBV6-1 and TRBJ2-7; 8 bases align to TRBD2. Germline lookup yields CDR1 MNHNS and CDR2 SASEGT. This CDR3 contains 15 residues. With 5 bases clipped from V and 6 bases from J, the junction kept 12 bases outside the gene matches. The CDR3 sequence: CASSRGGRGAGEQYF. In DNA form, the CDR3 reads TGTGCCAGCAGTCGGGGGGGGAGAGGGGCAGGCGAGCAGTACTTC.

Points on this clone: Other DNA sequences in this specimen translate into the identical CDR3. The chain employs TRBV5-1 and TRBJ2-3; tentative D call: TRBD2 (5 bases). CDR1 and CDR2 from the germline V gene are SGHRS and YFSETQ. Trimming took off 0 bases at V and 0 bases at J, with 8 bases between the two ends. There are 15 residues in the CDR3. This chain's CDR3 is CASSLGAGSTDTQYF. Written as DNA, the CDR3 is TGCGCCAGCAGCTTGGGCGCGGGTAGCACAGATACGCAGTATTTT.

With regard to this clone: This sample also contains other DNA sequences that code for the same CDR3. The chain recombines TRBV5-1 with TRBJ1-4; no firm D call. Germline CDR1 SGHRS, CDR2 YFSETQ. The CDR3 loop spans 14 amino acids. Trimming took 1 base from V and 0 from J, leaving 4 bases between them. Here the CDR3 DNA reads TGCGCCAGCAGCTTGACAGCAACTAATGAAAAACTGTTTTTT. Protein product: CASSLTATNEKLFF.

This chain joins TRBV4-2 and TRBJ2-1; 8 nucleotides align to TRBD2. Trimming removed 2 bases from V and 7 bases from J; junction bases left unmatched: 10. The CDR3 spans 16 residues. Germline assignment: CDR1 LGHNA and CDR2 YNFKEQ. The CDR3 nucleotides read TGTGCCAGCAGCCAATCAACGGGAGGGCCGTTAAATGAGCAGTTCTTC. This translates into CASSQSTGGPLNEQFF.

This rearrangement joins TRBV28 to TRBJ2-7; D is uncertain. Germline CDR1 is MDHEN and CDR2 is SYDVKM. V was trimmed by 2 bases and J by 0 bases, leaving 14 bases between them. This CDR3 contains 16 residues. The CDR3 sequence is CASSLKLGQASYEQYF. The DNA of the CDR3 is TGTGCCAGCAGTTTAAAGTTGGGTCAGGCCTCCTACGAGCAGTACTTC.

The chain recombines TRBV11-2 with TRBJ2-5, with D possibly being TRBD1 (7 bases). V was cut by 1 base and J by 3 bases, with 18 bases left in between. The CDR3 extends over 17 amino acids. CDR1 is SGHAT and CDR2 is FQNNGV in the germline V gene. This CDR3 is CASSLVWRDRRKETQYF. The DNA of the CDR3 is TGTGCCAGCAGCTTAGTATGGCGGGACAGAAGGAAAGAGACCCAGTACTTC.

Concerning this clone: Other DNA sequences from this sample encode an identical CDR3 as well. The V gene is TRBV11-2, the J gene TRBJ2-5; D is unresolved. Germline V gene lookup returns CDR1 SGHAT and CDR2 FQNNGV. V was shortened by 1 base and J by 4 bases, with 7 bases between the two germline ends. This CDR3 region has 13 residues. This chain's CDR3 is CASSLVAGETQYF. The CDR3 DNA sequence: TGTGCCAGCAGCTTAGTCGCAGGAGAGACCCAGTACTTC.

The rearrangement links TRBV19 to TRBJ1-5; no clear D gene. The germline gives CDR1 LNHDA, CDR2 SQIVND (reference sequence). This CDR3 contains 14 residues. V was trimmed by 2 bases and J by 11 bases, leaving 16 bases between them. CDR3 nucleotides: TGTGCCAGTAGTATACGGTCAGCTTTATGGTCCCAGCATTTT. Translation gives CASSIRSALWSQHF.

This clone was seen once. V is TRBV6-1 and J is TRBJ1-5; no definite D call. CDR3 length equals 14 residues. The ends were cut back, 7 bases at V and 4 bases at J, with 14 bases in the middle. CDR1 MNHNS and CDR2 SASEGT come from the germline V gene. The chain's CDR3 is CASIAPGENQPQHF. CDR3 coding DNA: TGTGCCAGCATCGCTCCCGGGGAGAATCAGCCCCAGCATTTT.

For this clone: It may be a read error: a sequence one base away is much more abundant. Other DNA sequences in the sample encode the same CDR3. This rearrangement joins TRBV7-2 to TRBJ2-1; D ambiguous. The CDR3 loop spans 12 amino acids. Trimming removed 3 bases at V and 3 bases at J, with 3 bases between. Germline loops: CDR1 SGHTA, CDR2 FQGNSA. CDR3 nucleotide sequence: TGTGCCAGCAGCTTGGACTACAATGAGCAGTTCTTC. Its translation: CASSLDYNEQFF.

This clone appeared a single time. This chain connects TRBV19 to TRBJ2-1, with D possibly being TRBD1 (6 bases). Germline CDR1 is LNHDA and CDR2 is SQIVND (reference sequence). The V end was cut by 7 bases, the J end by 1 base, with 14 bases between. This CDR3 comprises 15 residues. CDR3 sequence reads: CASNRGGSSYNEQFF. Written as DNA, the CDR3 is TGTGCCAGTAACCGAGGGGGTTCTTCCTACAATGAGCAGTTCTTC.

The J gene is TRBJ2-7, the V gene TRBV29-1; TRBD2 agrees at 14 bases. This CDR3 has 15 amino acids. Germline values: CDR1 SQVTM, CDR2 ANQGSEA. J was trimmed by 5 bases and V by 6 bases; bases with no gene match: 9. CDR3 bases: TGCAGCGTGGGGACTAGCGGGAGATCGGCCCACGAGCAGTACTTC. As protein: CSVGTSGRSAHEQYF.

The chain couples TRBV6-5 to TRBJ1-2, with D perhaps TRBD1 (5 bases). V shed 6 bases and J shed 0 bases, with 14 bases lying between them. Per the germline V gene, CDR1 is MNHEY and CDR2 is SVGAGI. The CDR3 is 15 residues long. CDR3 region: CASSDGTGANYGYTF. The CDR3 DNA reads as TGTGCCAGCAGCGACGGGACGGGAGCTAACTATGGCTACACCTTC.

The V gene is TRBV7-3, the J gene TRBJ2-7; 8 bases are shared with TRBD1. This CDR3 has 15 residues. J gave up 5 bases and V 1 base, and 7 bases lay outside the gene matches. Looked up from germline, CDR1 is SGHTA and CDR2 is FQGTGA. The CDR3 spells CASSLNPAGGDEQYF. DNA of the CDR3: TGTGCCAGCAGCTTAAACCCCGCAGGGGGCGACGAGCAGTACTTC.

This clone has a single count. V and J are TRBV2 and TRBJ2-6; D unresolved. CDR3 length: 15 amino acids. Trimming shortened V by 2 bases and J by 1 base, and 6 bases separated the two germline ends. Germline CDR1 reads SNHLY; CDR2 reads FYNNEI. The CDR3 DNA reads TGTGCCAGCAGTGAATTCGGATCTGGGGCCAACGTCCTGACTTTC. It translates to CASSEFGSGANVLTF.

V usage is TRBV2 and J usage is TRBJ1-5; D is unclear. Per germline, CDR1 SNHLY and CDR2 FYNNEI. This CDR3 has 13 residues. V gave up 5 bases and J gave up 1 base, with 6 bases separating them. The DNA for the CDR3 is TGTGCCAGCAGTACAGAGAGCAATCAGCCCCAGCATTTT. Protein product: CASSTESNQPQHF.

This clone was picked up one time. V and J are TRBV7-3 and TRBJ2-3, with D possibly TRBD2 on 5 matching bases. The CDR3 runs to 13 residues. Germline values: CDR1 SGHTA, CDR2 FQGTGA. The V gene lost 4 bases and the J gene lost 3 bases, with 8 bases spanning the gap. The CDR3, as DNA: TGTGCCAGCAGCTCCCCGGGAACAGATACGCAGTATTTT. Its protein is CASSSPGTDTQYF.

This clone turned up a few times. The V and J genes are TRBV13 and TRBJ2-7; D is tentatively TRBD1 or TRBD2 (6 bases each). This CDR3 region has 14 residues. CDR1 PRHDT and CDR2 FYEKMQ come from the germline V gene (reference sequence). V lost 6 bases and J 3 bases, leaving 15 bases between the germline ends. The CDR3 DNA follows: TGTGCCAGCAGTCTACAGGGAGGTCGCTACGAGCAGTACTTC. Protein sequence: CASSLQGGRYEQYF.

V gene TRBV4-1 combines with J gene TRBJ2-5, with TRBD2 matching over 8 bases. The DNA end lines up better with TRBJ2-7; the J call may be wrong. Germline V gene lookup returns CDR1 MGHRA and CDR2 YSYEKL. This CDR3 spans 15 amino acids. CDR3 bases: TGCGCCAGCAGCCTCGCAGCGGGAGTTGGGTACGAGCAGTACTTC. Translated: CASSLAAGVGYEQYF.

The chain combines TRBV2 with TRBJ2-2; D is unclear. Germline V lookup: CDR1 SNHLY, CDR2 FYNNEI. This CDR3 is 13 amino acids long. V was clipped by 3 bases and J by 6 bases, with 8 bases between them. The CDR3 coding sequence is TGTGCCAGCAGTGATCGGCGTGCCGGGGAGCTGTTTTTT. Translated, it gives CASSDRRAGELFF.

V gene TRBV6-1 combines with J gene TRBJ2-5, with a possible D match to TRBD2 (6 bases). V lost 3 bases and J 2 bases, leaving 13 bases between the germline ends. The length of the CDR3 is 15 residues. Germline assignment: CDR1 MNHNS and CDR2 SASEGT. CDR3 amino acids: CASSDAGGSQETQYF. Written as DNA, the CDR3 is TGTGCCAGCAGTGACGCCGGAGGGTCTCAAGAGACCCAGTACTTC.

The rearrangement links TRBV7-3 to TRBJ1-6; a possible D gene is TRBD1 (5 bases). Germline loops: CDR1 SGHTA, CDR2 FQGTGA. This CDR3 is 13 amino acids long. The V end lost 5 bases, the J end lost 9 bases, and 11 bases lay between the germline ends. The CDR3: CASSDLQGSPLHF. DNA for the CDR3: TGTGCCAGCAGCGACCTTCAGGGTTCACCCCTCCACTTT.